These 23 T cell receptor beta chains were all obtained from the same sample, sequenced in a study of cytomegalovirus exposure and HLA in healthy donors. The PCR used 60 Vbeta and 13 Jbeta primers. Method: immunoSEQ multiplex PCR; TCRdb's copy keeps in-frame clones and lacks some. The table records 150,000 to 200,000 clones, about 59% of them present only once. Sample: PBMCs. These receptors came from a middle-aged man in good health and CMV-seronegative.

This clone was picked up one time. The chain carries TRBV27 and TRBJ2-7; 9 bases line up with TRBD1. Per germline, CDR1 MNHEY and CDR2 SMNVEV (reference sequence). V shed 3 bases and J 5 bases; nucleotides not matched to a gene: 2. This CDR3 is built from 13 residues. The CDR3 here is CASSFGQGNEQYF. In DNA form, the CDR3 reads TGTGCCAGCAGTTTCGGACAGGGGAACGAGCAGTACTTC.

The chain couples TRBV2 to TRBJ2-3, with D unresolved. This CDR3 has 16 residues. Germline loops: CDR1 SNHLY, CDR2 FYNNEI. Trimming cost V 6 bases and J 3 bases, with 19 bases left between them. This CDR3 reads CASSLKVLVVTDTQYF. For the CDR3, the DNA is TGTGCCAGCAGCTTAAAGGTCCTAGTAGTAACAGATACGCAGTATTTT.

V usage is TRBV9 and J usage is TRBJ2-3; D is perhaps TRBD1 (5 bases). Trimming left V 7 bases short and J 0 bases short, with 15 bases between. CDR1 SGDLS and CDR2 YYNGEE come from the germline V gene. CDR3 length: 15 amino acids. This CDR3 is CASSPGSPSTDTQYF. Written as DNA, the CDR3 is TGTGCCAGCTCGCCAGGGTCCCCGAGCACAGATACGCAGTATTTT.

The rearrangement uses TRBV30 and TRBJ2-2, with 9 bases that match TRBD2. The germline gives CDR1 GTSNPN, CDR2 SVGIG (reference sequence). The CDR3 is 16 amino acids. The V and J ends lost 8 bases and 4 bases, in that order; junction bases with no gene match: 14. CDR3 sequence: CATQRSGRWSTGELFF. CDR3 coding DNA: TGTGCCACTCAAAGAAGCGGGAGGTGGAGCACCGGGGAGCTGTTTTTT. The full variable domain, completed using reference TRBV30 and TRBJ2-2, is SQTIHQWPATLVQPVGSPLSLECTVEGTSNPNLYWYRQAAGRGLQLLFYSVGIGQISSEVPQNLSASRPQDRQFILSSKKLLLSDSGFYLCATQRSGRWSTGELFFGEGSRLTVL.

The J gene is TRBJ2-1, the V gene TRBV28; D remains ambiguous. The CDR3 sequence is 14 residues long. V was pared by 5 bases and J by 6 bases, with 14 bases between. The germline V gene encodes CDR1 MDHEN and CDR2 SYDVKM. The CDR3 sequence: CASSPPTGLNEQFF. CDR3 in DNA: TGTGCCAGCAGTCCGCCGACTGGCCTCAATGAGCAGTTCTTC.

This clone was found once. The chain carries TRBV7-2 and TRBJ2-1; the D gene is possibly TRBD1 (5 bases). Germline V lookup: CDR1 SGHTA, CDR2 FQGNSA. V lost 1 base and J lost 7, with 8 bases in between. The CDR3 has 13 amino acids. This CDR3 is CASSLGQINEQFF. The CDR3 region has the DNA TGTGCCAGCAGCTTAGGACAGATTAATGAGCAGTTCTTC.

V usage is TRBV4-2 and J usage is TRBJ2-3; 9 bases are a match to TRBD2. The ends lost 3 bases at V and 4 bases at J; junction bases unmatched: 5. Per the germline V gene, CDR1 is LGHNA and CDR2 is YNFKEQ. This CDR3 is built from 15 residues. The CDR3 loop reads CASSQERGGADTQYF. The CDR3 region has the DNA TGTGCCAGCAGCCAGGAGCGCGGGGGGGCAGATACGCAGTATTTT.

This clone was observed a single time. The chain couples TRBV9 to TRBJ2-1, with 13 positions matching TRBD2. After removal of 4 bases from V and 6 bases from J, the junction contained 7 bases not matched to a gene. CDR3 length equals 16 residues. Looked up from germline, CDR1 is SGDLS and CDR2 is YYNGEE. For the CDR3, the DNA is TGTGCCAGCAGCTTCAGACTAGCGGGGGGAAGCAATGAGCAGTTCTTC. This gives the protein CASSFRLAGGSNEQFF.

This clone was found a few times. The chain joins TRBV6-5 to TRBJ2-7, with a tentative D call TRBD2 (6 bases). The germline CDR1 and CDR2 sequences are MNHEY and SVGAGI. The CDR3 totals 15 residues. V was trimmed by 6 bases and J by 3 bases, leaving 18 bases between them. CDR3 nucleotide sequence: TGTGCCAGCAGCACACGGGGGTATCAGCTCTACGAGCAGTACTTC. Encoded protein: CASSTRGYQLYEQYF.

This rearrangement joins TRBV18 to TRBJ1-1; 9 bases fit TRBD1. CDR1 is KGHSH, CDR2 LQKENI, per germline. The CDR3 loop spans 15 amino acids. J was trimmed by 1 base and V by 4 bases; bases with no gene match: 4. Here the CDR3 reads CASSLSGQGNTEAFF. The CDR3 bases are TGTGCCAGCTCACTATCGGGACAGGGGAACACTGAAGCTTTCTTT.

The V call is TRBV15, the J call TRBJ2-1; 8 nucleotides align to TRBD2. V gave up 4 bases and J gave up 7 bases; unmatched junction bases: 9. CDR3 size: 15 residues. Per germline, CDR1 LNHNV and CDR2 YYDKDF (reference sequence). The CDR3 coding sequence is TGTGCCACCAGCAAGGATTCGGGGGGGCATAATGAGCAGTTCTTC. Its translation is CATSKDSGGHNEQFF. Together with reference TRBV15 and TRBJ2-1, the CDR3 gives the full variable domain: DAMVIQNPRYQVTQFGKPVTLSCSQTLNHNVMYWYQQKSSQAPKLLFHYYDKDFNNEADTPDNFQSRRPNTSFCFLDIRSPGLGDTAMYLCATSKDSGGHNEQFFGPGTRLTVL.

The gene calls are TRBV6-1 and TRBJ2-7, with 7 bases identical to TRBD1. The CDR3 extends over 15 amino acids. Germline V lookup: CDR1 MNHNS, CDR2 SASEGT. The V gene end was trimmed by 1 base and the J gene end by 0 bases; junction bases not matched to a gene: 3. The CDR3 nucleotides are TGTGCCAGCAGTGAAGACACAGGGGTCTCCTACGAGCAGTACTTC. It translates to CASSEDTGVSYEQYF.

The chain carries TRBV7-2 and TRBJ1-1; 8 bases map to TRBD1. The J segment lost 8 bases and the V segment lost 3 bases, leaving 2 bases of the junction unmatched. The CDR3 covers 12 residues. Germline V lookup: CDR1 SGHTA, CDR2 FQGNSA. This CDR3 is CASSFDRGEAFF. Here the CDR3 DNA reads TGTGCCAGCAGCTTCGACAGGGGCGAAGCTTTCTTT.

The chain joins TRBV9 to TRBJ2-3, with 8 bases identical to TRBD2. Germline loops: CDR1 SGDLS, CDR2 YYNGEE. V trimming: 0 bases; J trimming: 3 bases; junction bases outside the gene matches: 12. This CDR3 has 18 amino acids. CDR3 sequence (DNA): TGTGCCAGCAGCGTAGATGGTGTTCGCGGGGGGCGGACAGATACGCAGTATTTT. It encodes CASSVDGVRGGRTDTQYF.

This clone came up a few times. The chain uses TRBV27 and TRBJ2-1; 8 nucleotides align to TRBD1. V shed 5 bases, J shed 9 bases, and the junction held 12 bases outside the gene matches. Germline V gene sequence: CDR1 MNHEY, CDR2 SMNVEV (reference sequence). The CDR3 sequence is 15 residues long. CDR3 sequence: CASSTRTGWVVEQFF. The CDR3 nucleotides read TGTGCCAGCAGTACCAGGACAGGGTGGGTTGTTGAGCAGTTCTTC.

This chain links TRBV9 with TRBJ2-2; 13 bases fit TRBD2. This CDR3 has 17 amino acids. Germline V gives CDR1 SGDLS, CDR2 YYNGEE. The V gene end was trimmed by 0 bases and the J gene end by 4 bases; junction bases not matched to a gene: 3. CDR3 protein: CASSVGLAGGGTGELFF. CDR3 bases: TGTGCCAGCAGCGTAGGACTAGCGGGAGGTGGCACCGGGGAGCTGTTTTTT.

V usage is TRBV5-1 and J usage is TRBJ2-1; 8 nucleotides align to TRBD1. The germline V gene encodes CDR1 SGHRS and CDR2 YFSETQ. The CDR3 is made up of 14 amino acids. The V segment lost 4 bases and the J segment 8 bases; nucleotides outside the gene matches: 8. CDR3 amino acids: CASSGGQAVDEQFF. DNA for the CDR3: TGCGCCAGCAGCGGGGGACAGGCGGTCGATGAGCAGTTCTTC.

The rearrangement joins TRBV19 to TRBJ1-5, with 7 bases identical to TRBD1. The V segment lost 5 bases and the J segment 3 bases; nucleotides outside the gene matches: 4. Germline loops: CDR1 LNHDA, CDR2 SQIVND (reference sequence). CDR3 length equals 14 residues. In DNA form, the CDR3 reads TGTGCCAGTAGTGCGACAGGGATCAATCAGCCCCAGCATTTT. It is translated as CASSATGINQPQHF.

This chain uses TRBV28 with TRBJ2-1; 12 bases match TRBD1. Germline values: CDR1 MDHEN, CDR2 SYDVKM. V was pared by 6 bases and J by 7 bases, with 7 bases of the junction left unmatched. This CDR3 contains 15 residues. CDR3 DNA: TGTGCCAGCAGCCACCCGGGACAGGGGGCGAATGAGCAGTTCTTC. This sequence encodes CASSHPGQGANEQFF. Full variable domain (remainder filled in from reference TRBV28 and TRBJ2-1): DVKVTQSSRYLVKRTGEKVFLECVQDMDHENMFWYRQDPGLGLRLIYFSYDVKMKEKGDIPEGYSVSREKKERFSLILESASTNQTSMYLCASSHPGQGANEQFFGPGTRLTVL.

This clone showed up just once. One end of the junction is discordant with germline, which a read error may explain. The rearrangement links TRBV2 to TRBJ2-5; D is unclear. Germline CDR1 SNHLY, CDR2 FYNNEI. The CDR3 totals 13 residues. This CDR3 is CASSEARLEPQYF. Here the CDR3 DNA reads TGTGCCAGCAGTGAAGCGCGTTTAGAGCCCCAGTACTTC.

This clone has a handful of counts. V is TRBV7-2 and J is TRBJ2-7; D ambiguous. The germline V gene encodes CDR1 SGHTA and CDR2 FQGNSA. Trimming removed 1 base at V and 7 bases at J, with 11 bases between. The CDR3 is 13 residues long. DNA of the CDR3: TGTGCCAGCAGCTTAGATCCCCCGCGGGAGCAGTACTTC. Translating it yields CASSLDPPREQYF.

This chain's CDR3 is CASRQGYGYTF. The CDR3 DNA reads TGTGCCAGCAGACAGGGCTATGGCTACACCTTC. This sequence joins TRBV6-5 and TRBJ1-2, with D perhaps TRBD1 (6 bases). Germline CDR1 and CDR2: MNHEY and SVGAGI. V lost 6 bases, J lost 4 bases, and 6 bases lay in between. CDR3 size: 11 residues.

The gene calls are TRBV29-1 and TRBJ2-5; TRBD1 agrees at 7 bases. The DNA end favors TRBJ2-7, so the J call may be wrong. The CDR3 has 15 amino acids. Germline V gives CDR1 SQVTM, CDR2 ANQGSEA. CDR3 loop: CSVDLGTANSYEQYF. The CDR3 nucleotides read TGCAGCGTCGACCTCGGGACAGCGAACTCCTACGAGCAGTACTTC.